This T cell receptor beta chain is from a study of kidney transplant recipient with SARS-CoV-2 infection. This clonotype has at least ten counts. From germline, CDR1 is SGHRS and CDR2 YFSETQ. CDR3 size: 16 residues. The V and J ends lost 5 bases and 4 bases respectively, with 21 bases between them. MiXCR, applied by TCRdb to the reads, yields one record per CDR3 protein. The table has approximately 240,000 distinct CDR3 sequences, under 35% seen once. The V call is TRBV5-1, the J call TRBJ1-2; D not resolved. The sequences come from a blood sample, collected at baseline and on roughly day 110 from a kidney transplant recipient. The source is a male patient in his 30s who had COVID-19 and was a kidney transplant recipient. Some T cells may have originated in the graft donor. The CDR3 loop reads CASRARSVRKTYGYTF. CDR3 nucleotides: TGCGCCAGCAGGGCCAGATCGGTTCGAAAGACCTATGGCTACACCTTC.